This TCR beta chain is from a study of T cell clonotyping in hematopoietic cell transplantation. Findings and limits, study-wide: Graft donor and pretransplant recipient Inverse Simpson Index values predicted broader posttransplant TCR diversity.

A word on this clone: Its specificity is unknown.

The time point here: recipient sample about 28 days before transplant, after cytoreduction. CDR3 size: 11 residues. Germline V lookup: CDR1 DFQATT, CDR2 SNEGSKA (reference sequence). V lost 1 base, J lost 5 bases, and 5 bases lay in between. Data came from immunoSEQ multiplex PCR; TCRdb stores just in-frame clones and leaves some out. The data hold 25,000 to 35,000 clones, with about 92% observed a single time. The sequence derives from a man aged 45-65 years with acute myeloid leukemia. Some clones in this sample may be carry-over from other donors' samples. The gene calls are TRBV20-1 and TRBJ1-1; D unclear. Here the sequenced sample was peripheral blood mononuclear cells, taken before stem cell transplant. The CDR3 here is CSARVVTEAFF. CDR3 DNA: TGCAGTGCTAGAGTGGTAACTGAAGCTTTCTTT.